This T cell receptor (beta chain) was recovered during a study of blood T cell repertoires in COVID-19. Study summary: PBMCs, B-cell-depleted T cells, or T cells provided the cDNA or gDNA that made up the material.

The germline V gene encodes CDR1 LGHDT and CDR2 YNNKEL (reference sequence). This CDR3 is built from 15 residues. V lost 0 bases to trimming and J lost 2 bases, with 9 bases between them. The data were produced by immunoSEQ multiplex PCR, yet TCRdb's version contains in-frame clones alone and is incomplete. The table records about 260,000 clones, about 80% of them present only once. Everyone who took part was about 18 to 90 years old, and they came from 24 US areas. Cohorts were based on clinical histories the participants reported. This TCR came from a man aged 30 to 39 with acute COVID-19. Material: PBMCs or T cells enriched from blood (not recorded which). The rearrangement uses TRBV3-1 (or the pseudogene TRBV3-2) and TRBJ2-3; maybe TRBD2 (5 bases). The CDR3 bases are TGTGCCAGCAGCCAAGATCAGCGGTTCACAGATACGCAGTATTTT. It specifies CASSQDQRFTDTQYF.